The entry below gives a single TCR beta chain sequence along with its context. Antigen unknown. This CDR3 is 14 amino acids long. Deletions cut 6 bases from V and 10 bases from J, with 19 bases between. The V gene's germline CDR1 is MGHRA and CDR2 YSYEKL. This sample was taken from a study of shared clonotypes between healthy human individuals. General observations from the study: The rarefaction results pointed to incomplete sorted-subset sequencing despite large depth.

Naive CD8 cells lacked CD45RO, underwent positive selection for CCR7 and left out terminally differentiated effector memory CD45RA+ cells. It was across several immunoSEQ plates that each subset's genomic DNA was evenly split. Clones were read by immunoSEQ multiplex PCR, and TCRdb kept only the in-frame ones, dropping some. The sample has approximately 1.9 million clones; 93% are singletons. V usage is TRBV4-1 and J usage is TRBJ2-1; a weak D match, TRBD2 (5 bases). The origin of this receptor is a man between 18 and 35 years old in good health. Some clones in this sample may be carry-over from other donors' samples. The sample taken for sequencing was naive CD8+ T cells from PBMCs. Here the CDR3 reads CASRHAGEPHEQFF. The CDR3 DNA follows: TGCGCCAGCAGACATGCCGGGGAGCCCCACGAGCAGTTCTTC.